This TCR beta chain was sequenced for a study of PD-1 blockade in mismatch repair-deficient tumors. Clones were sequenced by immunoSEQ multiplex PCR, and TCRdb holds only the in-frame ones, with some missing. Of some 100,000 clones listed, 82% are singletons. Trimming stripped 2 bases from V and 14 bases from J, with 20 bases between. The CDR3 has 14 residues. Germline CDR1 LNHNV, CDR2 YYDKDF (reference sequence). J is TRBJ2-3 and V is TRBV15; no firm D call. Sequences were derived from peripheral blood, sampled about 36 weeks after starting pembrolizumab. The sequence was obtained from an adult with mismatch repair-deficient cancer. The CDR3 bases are TGTGCCACCAGCAGACCAATACGGGCGGAAGAGCTGTATTTT. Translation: CATSRPIRAEELYF.